This T cell receptor (beta chain) was found in a study of blood T cells in healthy people across ages. Regarding the study as a whole: Compared with aged donors, long-lived donors showed fewer expanded clones, suggesting selection. Per million T cells, the diversity of TCR beta decreased roughly linearly as age advanced.

This clonotype has just one count. What it recognizes is unknown. Looked up from germline, CDR1 is DFQATT and CDR2 is SNEGSKA (reference sequence). CDR3 size: 16 residues. The V and J ends lost 1 base and 8 bases, in that order; junction bases with no gene match: 9. Then a second PCR, running about 6 to 12 cycles, was carried out with a sample-barcoded 5' primer and a J-beta primer mix. TCRdb called the 5' RACE reads again in MiXCR, with one record for every CDR3 protein. Of around 670,000 distinct CDR3 sequences in the sample, about 30% were seen once. The sequenced material came from blood. This clonotype was obtained from a woman older than 75 in good health. V is TRBV20-1 and J is TRBJ2-3; 13 nucleotides line up with TRBD2. The CDR3 DNA is TGCAGTGCTAGAGGTCGGGCCGGGACTAGCGGGGCTACGCAGTATTTT. As protein: CSARGRAGTSGATQYF.